Listed here is a single TCR beta chain. CDR3 size: 13 residues. Germline CDR1 SGHDT, CDR2 YYEEEE. V lost 6 bases, J lost 2 bases, and 11 bases lay in between. This record belongs to a study of T cell responses to AZD1222 COVID-19 vaccine. This table comes from immunoSEQ multiplex PCR, and its TCRdb copy is limited to in-frame clones, with some not included. The sample shows 150,000 or so clones, over 80% of them seen only once. This clonotype originated in an adult in good health. This chain links TRBV5-6 with TRBJ1-2; no firm D call. This specimen consisted of peripheral blood, obtained on day 0 of MenACWY control vaccination. CDR3: CASIVDGNYGYTF. CDR3 coding DNA: TGTGCCAGCATCGTCGACGGAAACTATGGCTACACCTTC.